Below are 20 T cell receptor beta chains sequenced from a single sample in a study of blood T cell repertoires in COVID-19. Using immunoSEQ multiplex PCR, the repertoire was profiled, and TCRdb retains in-frame clones only, with some absent. This table holds roughly 140,000 clones, more than 75% found once. Sequenced sample: peripheral blood. These receptor sequences come from a man aged 55 to 70 with active or convalescent COVID-19.

This clone was observed a single time. The V call is TRBV3-1 (or the pseudogene TRBV3-2), the J call TRBJ2-7; 10 positions match TRBD2. Germline values: CDR1 LGHDT, CDR2 YNNKEL (reference sequence). The CDR3 loop spans 15 amino acids. V shed 3 bases and J 5 bases; nucleotides not matched to a gene: 7. The CDR3 region has the DNA TGTGCCAGCAGCCATAGCGGGGGGCGAACCCACGAGCAGTACTTC. Protein product: CASSHSGGRTHEQYF.

The V and J genes are TRBV4-1 and TRBJ1-1, with D possibly being TRBD1 (5 bases). The CDR3 sequence is 15 residues long. Trimming pared 4 bases from V and 1 base from J, leaving 13 bases between. The germline gives CDR1 MGHRA, CDR2 YSYEKL. CDR3 bases: TGCGCCAGCAGCCCGAAGGGGCGCGGGAACACTGAAGCTTTCTTT. It encodes CASSPKGRGNTEAFF.

CDR3 residues: CATSDPTGTSRQFF. As DNA, the CDR3 is TGTGCCACCAGTGACCCCACCGGGACTAGCCGGCAGTTCTTC. The J gene is TRBJ2-1, the V gene TRBV24-1; 9 bases are a match to TRBD2. The CDR3 is 14 residues long. V lost 4 bases, J lost 12 bases, and 9 bases stayed unmatched. Germline assignment: CDR1 KGHDR and CDR2 SFDVKD.

This clone was picked up one time. The chain links TRBV7-8 to TRBJ1-5; D unresolved. This CDR3 contains 13 residues. Germline loops: CDR1 SGHVS, CDR2 FQNEAQ. Trimming cost V 1 base and J 6 bases, with 7 bases left between them. CDR3: CASSLGVAQPQHF. As DNA, the CDR3 is TGTGCCAGCAGCTTAGGTGTGGCTCAGCCCCAGCATTTT.

The V and J genes are TRBV6-2 or TRBV6-3 and TRBJ2-7; possible D gene TRBD2, 6 bases. Trimming stripped 2 bases from V and 0 bases from J, with 11 bases between. Germline CDR1 is MNHEY and CDR2 is SVGEGT. The CDR3 is 15 amino acids. The CDR3 sequence: CASSYESGDSYEQYF. The CDR3, as DNA: TGTGCCAGCAGTTACGAGTCGGGGGACTCCTACGAGCAGTACTTC.

The V call is TRBV4-2, the J call TRBJ2-5; D remains unclear. The CDR3 spans 13 residues. V was clipped by 0 bases and J by 7 bases, with 9 bases between them. Germline V lookup: CDR1 LGHNA, CDR2 YNFKEQ. CDR3 region: CASSQENFGTQYF. CDR3 nucleotide sequence: TGTGCCAGCAGCCAAGAGAACTTCGGGACCCAGTACTTC.

The chain is built from TRBV6-5 and TRBJ2-5; D is perhaps TRBD1 (6 bases). V was cut by 6 bases and J by 4 bases, with 12 bases left in between. This CDR3 contains 13 residues. The V gene's germline CDR1 is MNHEY and CDR2 SVGAGI. CDR3 in DNA: TGTGCCAGCAGCGACAGGAGGTTAGAGACCCAGTACTTC. Translation gives CASSDRRLETQYF.

The chain combines TRBV5-8 with TRBJ2-5; D possibly corresponds to TRBD2 (5 bases). The V gene lost 0 bases and the J gene lost 3 bases, with 6 bases spanning the gap. Germline V gene lookup returns CDR1 SGHTS and CDR2 YDEGEE. The CDR3 is made up of 13 amino acids. The CDR3 nucleotides read TGTGCCAGCAGCTTGGCGAGGGAAGAGACCCAGTACTTC. The encoded protein is CASSLAREETQYF.

CDR3 sequence reads: CASSPSPGLLGGELFF. As DNA, the CDR3 is TGCGCCAGCAGCCCATCCCCGGGACTGCTGGGCGGGGAGCTGTTTTTT. The rearrangement uses TRBV5-1 and TRBJ2-2; possible D gene TRBD2, 6 bases. Per the germline V gene, CDR1 is SGHRS and CDR2 is YFSETQ. The CDR3 contains 16 residues. The V and J ends lost 4 bases and 7 bases respectively, with 20 bases between them.

The chain has TRBV7-9 and TRBJ2-7; D unresolved. The CDR3 runs 14 residues. The germline V gene has CDR1 SEHNR and CDR2 FQNEAQ (reference sequence). The V end lost 6 bases, the J end lost 7 bases, and 19 bases lay between the germline ends. The DNA of the CDR3 is TGTGCCAGCAGTCTTCGGGTCCCCCCTGGGGAGCAGTACTTC. This encodes CASSLRVPPGEQYF. Full variable domain (missing parts from reference TRBV7-9 and TRBJ2-7): DTGVSQNPRHKITKRGQNVTFRCDPISEHNRLYWYRQTLGQGPEFLTYFQNEAQLEKSRLLSDRFSAERPKGSFSTLEIQRTEQGDSAMYLCASSLRVPPGEQYFGPGTRLTVT.

This chain uses TRBV5-8 with TRBJ2-2, with 10 bases fitting TRBD2. There are 15 residues in the CDR3. Germline assignment: CDR1 SGHTS and CDR2 YDEGEE. The J segment lost 7 bases and the V segment lost 0 bases, leaving 3 bases of the junction unmatched. This chain's CDR3 is CASSLGLAGVGELFF. The CDR3 DNA sequence: TGTGCCAGCAGCTTGGGGCTAGCGGGAGTCGGGGAGCTGTTTTTT.

V and J are TRBV4-3 and TRBJ2-2; 7 bases are a match to TRBD1. The ends lost 1 base at V and 3 bases at J; junction bases unmatched: 5. The CDR3 runs 16 residues. Germline CDR1 and CDR2: LGHNA and YSLEER. The CDR3 DNA follows: TGCGCCAGCAGCCAAGTGGGCCAGGGGGACACCGGGGAGCTGTTTTTT. It encodes CASSQVGQGDTGELFF.

This clone was seen a single time. V gene TRBV19 combines with J gene TRBJ1-4, with a tentative D call TRBD1 (5 bases). V lost 3 bases and J 8 bases, leaving 13 bases between the germline ends. Per the germline V gene, CDR1 is LNHDA and CDR2 is SQIVND (reference sequence). This CDR3 region has 14 residues. The DNA for the CDR3 is TGTGCCAGTAGTATGGGGGGAGGTCGAGAAAAACTGTTTTTT. Protein: CASSMGGGREKLFF.

The chain joins TRBV7-3 to TRBJ1-2; possibly TRBD1 for D (5 bases). The V gene's germline CDR1 is SGHTA and CDR2 FQGTGA. The germline V and J ends were trimmed by 5 bases and 8 bases, with 18 bases remaining between them. This CDR3 is 14 amino acids long. This CDR3 is CASSPGGREGGYTF. CDR3 in DNA: TGTGCCAGCAGCCCGGGGGGGAGGGAAGGCGGCTACACCTTC.

The V and J genes are TRBV5-1 and TRBJ1-5; D is undetermined. Germline CDR1 reads SGHRS; CDR2 reads YFSETQ. The CDR3 contains 13 residues. Trimming cost V 2 bases and J 6 bases, with 9 bases left between them. CDR3 sequence (DNA): TGCGCCAGCAGCTTTGAGTCGGGTCAGCCCCAGCATTTT. The encoded protein is CASSFESGQPQHF.

The J gene is TRBJ2-7, the V gene TRBV29-1; D might be TRBD2 (7 bases). CDR3 length: 12 residues. Germline assignment: CDR1 SQVTM and CDR2 ANQGSEA. V lost 7 bases and J lost 5, with 15 bases in between. CDR3 bases: TGCAGCGCAGAGGGAGGGGGTAACGAGCAGTACTTC. The encoded protein is CSAEGGGNEQYF.

This rearrangement joins TRBV5-1 to TRBJ2-7; perhaps TRBD2 as D (5 bases). Germline CDR1 and CDR2: SGHRS and YFSETQ. Trimming took 1 base from V and 9 from J, leaving 14 bases between them. The CDR3 runs to 13 residues. CDR3 in amino acids: CASSLTEGIGQYF. The CDR3 nucleotides read TGCGCCAGCAGCTTGACCGAGGGAATAGGGCAGTACTTC.

The V call is TRBV29-1, the J call TRBJ2-7; 10 nucleotides align to TRBD1. The V segment lost 5 bases and the J segment 3 bases; nucleotides outside the gene matches: 1. The germline gives CDR1 SQVTM, CDR2 ANQGSEA. The CDR3 is 12 residues long. The CDR3 here is CSVWTGGYEQYF. The CDR3 bases are TGCAGCGTTTGGACAGGGGGCTACGAGCAGTACTTC.

The J gene is TRBJ2-7, the V gene TRBV18, with 7 bases matching TRBD1. The V and J ends lost 2 bases and 4 bases, in that order; junction bases with no gene match: 8. The CDR3 spans 15 residues. Germline CDR1 is KGHSH and CDR2 is LQKENI. Here the CDR3 DNA reads TGTGCCAGCTCACCAACGGCAGGGGGTAGTTACGAGCAGTACTTC. This codes for CASSPTAGGSYEQYF.

The genes are TRBV6-9 and TRBJ2-5; 10 nucleotides agree with TRBD2. The CDR3 is 17 residues long. CDR1 is MNHGY, CDR2 SVAAGI, per germline. Losses at the gene ends were 7 bases for V and 3 bases for J; bases not matched to a gene: 14. CDR3 region: CASTRERSGRGEETQYF. In DNA, the CDR3 is TGTGCCAGCACCCGAGAGAGGAGCGGGAGGGGGGAAGAGACCCAGTACTTC.